This T cell receptor beta chain was recorded in a study of Ad26.COV2.S vaccination and SARS-CoV-2 variants. Study-level information: Ad26.COV2.S shots went into the muscle once or twice, 56 days apart.

Repertoires were generated with immunoSEQ multiplex PCR, while TCRdb's copy carries only in-frame clones and drops some. The sample consists of approximately 480,000 clones, 70% to 90% of them appearing once. From germline, CDR1 is MNHEY and CDR2 SVGAGI. V shed 6 bases and J shed 6 bases, with 18 bases lying between them. This CDR3 comprises 15 residues. Treatment of the sample: over 15 received Ad26.COV2.S at low or high dose, single or two shots; roughly 5 received placebo; per-sample allocation not given. The samples were gathered on day 63 after the first injection of vaccine or placebo. Study results and caveats: Compared with placebo recipients, vaccine recipients had higher spike-specific TCR breadth.

Note on this clone: What it binds is not known.

The specimen comprised peripheral blood, sampled in a trial of Ad26.COV2.S vaccine versus placebo. The chain carries TRBV6-5 and TRBJ2-1, with a tentative D call TRBD1 (6 bases). The receptor's source is a person aged 18-65 years who received the Ad26.COV2.S COVID-19 vaccine or a placebo. CDR3 region: CASRTRLEGGNEQFF. In nucleotides, the CDR3 is TGTGCCAGCAGGACCCGCCTCGAAGGGGGCAATGAGCAGTTCTTC.